This T cell receptor beta chain was observed in a study of T cell changes during pregnancy in multiple sclerosis. Germline-derived CDR1 and CDR2 are SGHAT and FQNNGV. The CDR3 contains 13 residues. The V end lost 3 bases, the J end lost 11 bases, and 16 bases lay between the germline ends. Sequenced by immunoSEQ multiplex PCR; TCRdb stores in-frame clones only, minus some. The sample has over 15,000 clones, about 87% seen once. The chain recombines TRBV11-2 with TRBJ1-1; D is perhaps TRBD1 (6 bases). The material sequenced was CD8+ T cells from peripheral blood mononuclear cells, taken after pregnancy. The receptor comes from a female donor in good health, enrolled as a control in a pregnancy study. Here the CDR3 DNA reads TGTGCCAGCAGCTTCCCGGGACACATAGGGGCTTTCTTT. Residues: CASSFPGHIGAFF.